These 4 T cell receptor beta chains were all obtained from the same sample, sequenced in a study of post-analysis software for immune sequencing data. Their antigen targets remain unknown. Study-level points and caveats: Comparison of patients with controls showed five TRBV segments more frequent in patients, TRBV5-6, TRBV5-1 and TRBV20-1 among them.

TCR beta cDNA libraries had unique molecular identifiers. Via MiXCR, TCRdb re-called the PCR reads, giving one row per CDR3 protein. The sample includes 650,000 to 850,000 distinct CDR3 sequences, roughly 50% seen only once; the top ten take approximately 4.5%. Sequenced input: blood. The origin of the receptors is a girl aged 10 to 17 with multiple sclerosis.

This clonotype was found many times. The CDR3 loop reads CASSLAGGGNEQFF. CDR3 bases: TGTGCCAGCAGCTTAGCGGGAGGGGGTAATGAGCAGTTCTTC. The chain recombines TRBV7-3 with TRBJ2-1; 9 bases are a match to TRBD2. Germline V gene lookup returns CDR1 SGHTA and CDR2 FQGTGA. Trimming removed 2 bases from V and 7 bases from J; junction bases left unmatched: 3. The CDR3 is made up of 14 amino acids.

V usage is TRBV4-1 and J usage is TRBJ1-2; D not resolved. There are 13 residues in the CDR3. Germline CDR1 reads MGHRA; CDR2 reads YSYEKL. The V end lost 0 bases, the J end lost 8 bases, and 10 bases lay between the germline ends. The DNA for the CDR3 is TGCGCCAGCAGCCAAGATAGTTTCGGCGGCTACACCTTC. This sequence encodes CASSQDSFGGYTF.

This clonotype has just a few counts. This sequence joins TRBV4-2 and TRBJ1-2, with 8 nucleotides matching TRBD1. The V segment lost 0 bases and the J segment 4 bases; nucleotides outside the gene matches: 10. The CDR3 sequence is 17 residues long. Germline-derived CDR1 and CDR2 are LGHNA and YNFKEQ. The CDR3 sequence: CASSQDLSGQGGYGYTF. In nucleotides, the CDR3 is TGTGCCAGCAGCCAAGATCTTTCCGGACAGGGCGGCTATGGCTACACCTTC.

This chain joins TRBV2 and TRBJ1-2, with no clear D. V was pared by 4 bases and J by 0 bases, with 9 bases between. This CDR3 comprises 14 residues. The V gene's germline CDR1 is SNHLY and CDR2 FYNNEI. This chain's CDR3 is CASSVQIANYGYTF. DNA of the CDR3: TGTGCCAGCAGTGTTCAGATAGCTAACTATGGCTACACCTTC.